This TCR beta chain was captured in a study of blood T cells in healthy people across ages. Study summary: About one barcoded beta molecule per two T cells came from capture by template switching.

Sample-barcoded 5' priming and a J-beta primer mix drove a second PCR of roughly 6 to 12 cycles. TCRdb re-analysed the 5' RACE reads in MiXCR, keeping a single row per CDR3 protein. Among around 940,000 distinct CDR3 sequences listed, roughly 51% were seen once. The V end was cut by 1 base, the J end by 7 bases, with 8 bases between. Germline assignment: CDR1 LGHDT and CDR2 YNNKEL (reference sequence). This CDR3 is 13 amino acids long. This TCR derives from an older woman in good health. The sequenced sample was blood. The chain recombines TRBV3-1 with TRBJ1-5; the D gene is possibly TRBD1 (5 bases). CDR3 in amino acids: CASSQGTHQPQHF. The CDR3 DNA reads as TGTGCCAGCAGCCAAGGGACACACCAGCCCCAGCATTTT. Full variable domain (remainder filled in from reference TRBV3-1 and TRBJ1-5): DTAVSQTPKYLVTQMGNDKSIKCEQNLGHDTMYWYKQDSKKFLKIMFSYNNKELIINETVPNRFSPKSPDKAHLNLHINSLELGDSAVYFCASSQGTHQPQHFGDGTRLSIL.